Each of the 23 T cell receptor beta chains below was sequenced from the same sample in a study of control samples from healthy donors and cancer patients. Using immunoSEQ multiplex PCR, the repertoire was profiled, and TCRdb retains in-frame clones only, with some absent. The sample records approximately 150,000 clones, 75% to 95% being singletons. The sequencing input was blood. Source of these receptors: a young man in good health.

The rearrangement links TRBV27 to TRBJ1-4; D might be TRBD1 (5 bases). V lost 4 bases, J lost 3 bases, and 12 bases lay in between. Germline CDR1 is MNHEY and CDR2 is SMNVEV (reference sequence). CDR3 length: 15 residues. CDR3 residues: CASSSLTAPNEKLFF. The CDR3 region has the DNA TGTGCCAGCAGTTCCCTGACAGCCCCTAATGAAAAACTGTTTTTT.

The chain carries TRBV5-1 and TRBJ1-4; TRBD1 might be the D (6 bases). Germline V gene sequence: CDR1 SGHRS, CDR2 YFSETQ. V lost 0 bases and J 7 bases, leaving 16 bases between the germline ends. CDR3 size: 16 residues. CDR3 sequence (DNA): TGCGCCAGCAGCTTGGGCAGGGGAGATTATGCTGAAAAACTGTTTTTT. This gives the protein CASSLGRGDYAEKLFF.

A word on this clone: The same CDR3 arises from other DNA sequences in this sample as well. The rearrangement uses TRBV7-9 and TRBJ1-1, with D possibly being TRBD1 (6 bases). The CDR3 extends over 17 amino acids. V was cut by 1 base and J by 2 bases, with 17 bases left in between. Per the germline V gene, CDR1 is SEHNR and CDR2 is FQNEAQ (reference sequence). CDR3 in DNA: TGTGCCAGCAGCTTAGAAGGTTTGGGGGCGGGCAACACTGAAGCTTTCTTT. As protein: CASSLEGLGAGNTEAFF.

The chain has TRBV6-2 or TRBV6-3 and TRBJ1-5; D possibly corresponds to TRBD1 (5 bases). V was trimmed by 3 bases and J by 5 bases, leaving 11 bases between them. This CDR3 has 14 residues. CDR1 MNHEY and CDR2 SVGEGT come from the germline V gene. The CDR3 spells CASSYFGGDQPQHF. The CDR3 nucleotides are TGTGCCAGCAGTTATTTTGGGGGGGATCAGCCCCAGCATTTT.

This chain joins TRBV10-3 and TRBJ1-3; 12 bases match TRBD1. V shed 10 bases and J 0 bases; nucleotides not matched to a gene: 7. The CDR3 covers 16 residues. From germline, CDR1 is ENHRY and CDR2 SYGVKD. The CDR3 reads CATTGTGGLSGNTIYF. The CDR3 DNA reads TGTGCCACTACCGGGACAGGGGGCCTCTCTGGAAACACCATATATTTT.

The gene calls are TRBV7-9 and TRBJ2-1, with D perhaps matching TRBD2 (5 bases). The CDR3 loop spans 13 amino acids. The V gene lost 2 bases and the J gene lost 5 bases, with 7 bases spanning the gap. Looked up from germline, CDR1 is SEHNR and CDR2 is FQNEAQ (reference sequence). CDR3 DNA: TGTGCCAGCAGCTTATTCGGGAACAATGAGCAGTTCTTC. Translation: CASSLFGNNEQFF.

The chain links TRBV7-7 to TRBJ2-1; 9 nucleotides match TRBD2. This CDR3 has 16 residues. Losses at the gene ends were 3 bases for V and 8 bases for J; bases not matched to a gene: 11. The germline V gene encodes CDR1 SSHAT and CDR2 FNYEAQ (reference sequence). CDR3 coding DNA: TGTGCCAGCAGCTTGGCTAGCGGGGAAGTTGGGGATGAGCAGTTCTTC. Protein product: CASSLASGEVGDEQFF.

This chain connects TRBV19 to TRBJ1-6; D gene ambiguous. There are 16 residues in the CDR3. Germline V lookup: CDR1 LNHDA, CDR2 SQIVND (reference sequence). V dropped 4 bases and J dropped 3 bases, with 13 bases sitting between them. The CDR3 is CASSTGSASYNSPLHF. Written as DNA, the CDR3 is TGTGCCAGTAGTACTGGCTCAGCGAGCTATAATTCACCCCTCCACTTT.

The V and J genes are TRBV19 and TRBJ2-2; TRBD1 agrees at 9 bases. The length of the CDR3 is 15 residues. J was trimmed by 7 bases and V by 4 bases; bases with no gene match: 7. In germline, CDR1 is LNHDA, CDR2 SQIVND (reference sequence). The CDR3 loop reads CASSNTGTGFGELFF. The CDR3 nucleotides are TGTGCCAGTAGTAATACCGGGACAGGGTTCGGGGAGCTGTTTTTT.

The V and J genes are TRBV5-3 and TRBJ1-4; D perhaps matches TRBD1 (6 bases). TRBV5-3 is an open reading frame, and its role is uncertain. The CDR3 runs 14 residues. Between the trimmed V and J ends, which lost 0 bases and 8 bases, there was a span of 11 bases. CDR3 DNA sequence: TGTGCCAGAAGCTTGGCGGGGGGCCACGAAAAACTGTTTTTT. This codes for CARSLAGGHEKLFF.

This clone was observed a few times. The V gene is TRBV7-3, the J gene TRBJ2-7; TRBD2 agrees at 10 bases. The CDR3 runs 17 residues. The germline CDR1 and CDR2 sequences are SGHTA and FQGTGA. Losses at the gene ends were 5 bases for V and 6 bases for J; bases not matched to a gene: 16. The CDR3 loop reads CASSPSPSGGATGEQYF. The CDR3 DNA reads as TGTGCCAGCAGCCCCAGCCCGAGCGGGGGGGCAACTGGCGAGCAGTACTTC. Drawing the rest from reference TRBV7-3 and TRBJ2-7, the complete variable domain is GAGVSQTPSNKVTEKGKYVELRCDPISGHTALYWYRQSLGQGPEFLIYFQGTGAADDSGLPNDRFFAVRPEGSVSTLKIQRTERGDSAVYLCASSPSPSGGATGEQYFGPGTRLTVT.

CDR3 DNA: TGTGCCAGCAGCTTTCATACAGGCAACTATGGCTACACCTTC. This sequence encodes CASSFHTGNYGYTF. The chain couples TRBV5-4 to TRBJ1-2; the D gene is possibly TRBD1 (5 bases). The germline V gene has CDR1 SGHNT and CDR2 YYREEE (reference sequence). V was clipped by 2 bases and J by 2 bases, with 10 bases between them. The CDR3 has 14 amino acids.

The gene calls are TRBV21-1 and TRBJ2-6; TRBD1 reflects the table's D call only, with no check against the DNA. TRBV21-1 is a recognized pseudogene. The CDR3 runs 18 residues. Here the CDR3 reads CASNNHRQGASGANVLTF. CDR3 in DNA: TGTGCCAGCAACAATCACCGGCAGGGGGCATCTGGGGCCAACGTCCTGACTTTC.

In regard to this clone: Other DNA variants within this sample encode the same CDR3. This chain joins TRBV30 and TRBJ1-5, with D unclear. The ends were cut back, 0 bases at V and 2 bases at J, with 5 bases in the middle. CDR1 and CDR2 from the germline V gene are GTSNPN and SVGIG (reference sequence). This CDR3 contains 13 residues. Here the CDR3 DNA reads TGTGCCTGGAGTGTTGGTGGCAATCAGCCCCAGCATTTT. Amino acids: CAWSVGGNQPQHF. The whole variable domain, remainder taken from reference TRBV30 and TRBJ1-5, is SQTIHQWPATLVQPVGSPLSLECTVEGTSNPNLYWYRQAAGRGLQLLFYSVGIGQISSEVPQNLSASRPQDRQFILSSKKLLLSDSGFYLCAWSVGGNQPQHFGDGTRLSIL.

V is TRBV28 and J is TRBJ1-5, with 7 bases matching TRBD1. Losses at the gene ends were 5 bases for V and 5 bases for J; bases not matched to a gene: 12. This CDR3 is built from 16 residues. Germline values: CDR1 MDHEN, CDR2 SYDVKM. DNA for the CDR3: TGTGCCAGCAGTACTCAGACGCGGGACAGAGATCAGCCCCAGCATTTT. Amino acid sequence: CASSTQTRDRDQPQHF. The full variable domain, rest sourced from reference TRBV28 and TRBJ1-5, is DVKVTQSSRYLVKRTGEKVFLECVQDMDHENMFWYRQDPGLGLRLIYFSYDVKMKEKGDIPEGYSVSREKKERFSLILESASTNQTSMYLCASSTQTRDRDQPQHFGDGTRLSIL.

The chain has TRBV9 and TRBJ2-2, with a weak D call TRBD1 (5 bases). V was clipped by 0 bases and J by 4 bases, with 7 bases between them. The CDR3 consists of 14 residues. The germline gives CDR1 SGDLS, CDR2 YYNGEE. CDR3 sequence reads: CASSVDRFTGELFF. Here the CDR3 DNA reads TGTGCCAGCAGCGTAGACAGGTTCACCGGGGAGCTGTTTTTT.

The rearrangement joins TRBV6-5 to TRBJ2-7; 8 bases match TRBD1. V lost 6 bases and J lost 6; bases outside the gene matches: 10. The CDR3 contains 14 residues. Germline values: CDR1 MNHEY, CDR2 SVGAGI. The CDR3 spells CASSGTGGRSEQYF. The DNA for the CDR3 is TGTGCCAGCAGCGGTACAGGGGGTCGGAGCGAGCAGTACTTC.

The V gene is TRBV7-2, the J gene TRBJ1-2, with a weak D call TRBD1 (6 bases). This CDR3 is 19 amino acids long. V dropped 5 bases and J dropped 8 bases, with 33 bases sitting between them. The germline V gene has CDR1 SGHTA and CDR2 FQGNSA. CDR3 sequence (DNA): TGTGCCAGCAGCCAAAGGGAGTTGGTCAGGGGCACCTATCAAGGGGGCTACACCTTC. This encodes CASSQRELVRGTYQGGYTF. Supplemented by reference TRBV7-2 and TRBJ1-2, the full variable domain reads GAGVSQSPSNKVTEKGKDVELRCDPISGHTALYWYRQSLGQGLEFLIYFQGNSAPDKSGLPSDRFSAERTGGSVSTLTIQRTQQEDSAVYLCASSQRELVRGTYQGGYTFGSGTRLTVV.

The J gene is TRBJ1-2, the V gene TRBV10-2; 8 nucleotides match TRBD1. The trim removed 2 bases at V and 2 bases at J, leaving 4 bases unmatched. The CDR3 is made up of 15 amino acids. Germline V gene sequence: CDR1 WSHSY, CDR2 SAAADI. The CDR3 region has the DNA TGCGCCAGCAGTGAGGCCAGGGGGCCCAACTATGGCTACACCTTC. It yields the protein CASSEARGPNYGYTF.

V is TRBV29-1 and J is TRBJ2-1, with 15 bases matching TRBD2. Looked up from germline, CDR1 is SQVTM and CDR2 is ANQGSEA. The ends lost 6 bases at V and 5 bases at J; junction bases unmatched: 8. The CDR3 extends over 16 amino acids. In DNA, the CDR3 is TGCAGCGTCGTTACCGGGACTAGCGGGGGGAACAATGAGCAGTTCTTC. Residues: CSVVTGTSGGNNEQFF.

The genes are TRBV28 and TRBJ1-6, with D perhaps TRBD1 (6 bases). The length of the CDR3 is 18 residues. Trimming took off 7 bases at V and 9 bases at J, with 28 bases between the two ends. CDR1 and CDR2 (germline): MDHEN, SYDVKM. CDR3 nucleotides: TGTGCCAGCACCAGCCCCGGGCAGGGGCCTAAGGGGAGTTCACCCCTCCACTTT. It encodes CASTSPGQGPKGSSPLHF.

V usage is TRBV6-6 and J usage is TRBJ2-5; 9 positions agree with TRBD2. Germline V gene data show CDR1 as MNHNY and CDR2 as SVGAGI (reference sequence). Trimming took 5 bases from V and 5 from J; bases not matched to a gene: 15. This CDR3 has 17 amino acids. The CDR3 region has the DNA TGTGCCAGCAGTCCAATAGGTCGGCGGGGGGGCGGCGAGACCCAGTACTTC. This translates into CASSPIGRRGGGETQYF.

The chain employs TRBV5-1 and TRBJ1-5; no clear D. The V end was cut by 4 bases, the J end by 2 bases, with 10 bases between. This CDR3 is 14 amino acids long. Germline V lookup: CDR1 SGHRS, CDR2 YFSETQ. The CDR3 DNA sequence: TGCGCCAGCAGCGCCTTTTCAGGCAATCAGCCCCAGCATTTT. Translating gives CASSAFSGNQPQHF.